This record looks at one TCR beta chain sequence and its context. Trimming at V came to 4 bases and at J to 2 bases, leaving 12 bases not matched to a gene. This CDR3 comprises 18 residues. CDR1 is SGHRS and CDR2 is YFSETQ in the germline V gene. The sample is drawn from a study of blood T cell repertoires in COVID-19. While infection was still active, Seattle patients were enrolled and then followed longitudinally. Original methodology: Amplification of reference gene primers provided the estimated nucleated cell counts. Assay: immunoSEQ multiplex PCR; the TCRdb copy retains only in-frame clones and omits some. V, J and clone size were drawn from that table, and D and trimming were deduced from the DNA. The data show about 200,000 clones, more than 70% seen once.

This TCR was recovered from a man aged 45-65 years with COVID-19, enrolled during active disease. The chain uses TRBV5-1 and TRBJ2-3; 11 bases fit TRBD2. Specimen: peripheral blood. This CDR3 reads CASSPATSGGPLTDTQYF. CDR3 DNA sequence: TGCGCCAGCAGCCCGGCTACTAGCGGGGGCCCACTCACAGATACGCAGTATTTT.